This TCR beta chain comes out of a study of T cell repertoires in cytomegalovirus infection. Germline V lookup: CDR1 SEHNR, CDR2 FQNEAQ (reference sequence). The CDR3 is 12 amino acids. Trimming took 6 bases from V and 1 from J, leaving 6 bases between them. The table lists this clonotype with many counts. TCRdb reprocessed the reads via MiXCR and lists one record per CDR3 protein. Of 630,000 or so distinct CDR3 sequences in the sample, less than 25% were seen once. The material sequenced was CD8+ T cells from PBMCs. The source is a human donor in good health (CMV status not recorded). Some clones in this sample may be carry-over from other donors' samples. The chain has TRBV7-9 and TRBJ1-1; the D is unclear. The CDR3 DNA is TGTGCCAGCAGAATACAGAACACTGAAGCTTTCTTT. This gives the protein CASRIQNTEAFF.